The clone carrying this T cell receptor (beta chain) was detected ten times or more. Its antigen is unidentified. This sample was included in a study of regulatory T cells in long-lasting Graves disease. Specified time point: newly diagnosed GD, antithyroid drugs for less than 3 months. PBMC RNA was the source of the TCR library. With EDTA tubes as the receptacles, about 9 milliliters of peripheral blood were drawn. Combining iRepertoire HTBI primers with Arm-PCR of CDR3 regions, the authors built TCR beta libraries. TCRdb re-called the multiplex PCR reads with MiXCR, one entry per CDR3 protein. The profile covers under 450,000 distinct CDR3 sequences, with approximately 12% appearing a single time and about 19% taken by the ten largest. The CDR3 consists of 17 residues. Germline V gene data show CDR1 as DFQATT and CDR2 as SNEGSKA (reference sequence). V lost 3 bases to trimming and J lost 0 bases, with 18 bases between them.

Study-wide points: Persistent disease showed a preference for TRBV28, TRBJ1-2 and TRBJ2-5.

These sequences were also reported in another study, on T cells in Graves' hyperthyroidism and ophthalmopathy. That study adds: Among clonotypes expanded in thyroid above 0.001, most were also found in blood. Ophthalmopathy cases were set apart from stable hyperthyroidism by a 13 V-J model.

This clonotype was sampled from a woman under 30 with Graves disease. The specimen comprised peripheral blood mononuclear cells (PBMCs), sampled at new diagnosis, from a patient treated with antithyroid drugs. This sequence joins TRBV20-1 and TRBJ1-5; D remains unclear. CDR3 residues: CSASFRPFSYSNQPQHF. The DNA of the CDR3 is TGCAGTGCTAGTTTTCGACCTTTTTCCTATAGCAATCAGCCCCAGCATTTT.